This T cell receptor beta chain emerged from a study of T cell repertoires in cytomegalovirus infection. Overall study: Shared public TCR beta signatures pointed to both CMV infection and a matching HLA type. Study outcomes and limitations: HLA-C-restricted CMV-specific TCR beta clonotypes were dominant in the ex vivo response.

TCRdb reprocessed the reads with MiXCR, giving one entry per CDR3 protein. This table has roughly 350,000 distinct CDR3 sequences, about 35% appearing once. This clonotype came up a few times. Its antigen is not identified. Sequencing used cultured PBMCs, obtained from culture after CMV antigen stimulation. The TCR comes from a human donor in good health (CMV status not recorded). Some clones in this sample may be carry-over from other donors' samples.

The CDR3 DNA follows: TGCAGCGGAGGTCGGGACTCCCAAGAGACCCAGTACTTC. Protein product: CSGGRDSQETQYF. This chain connects TRBV29-1 to TRBJ2-5; perhaps TRBD2 as D (6 bases). Germline V gene data show CDR1 as SQVTM and CDR2 as ANQGSEA. Trimming took off 7 bases at V and 1 base at J, with 13 bases between the two ends. The CDR3 totals 13 residues. Drawing the rest from reference TRBV29-1 and TRBJ2-5, the complete variable domain is SAVISQKPSRDICQRGTSLTIQCQVDSQVTMMFWYRQQPGQSLTLIATANQGSEATYESGFVIDKFPISRPNLTFSTLTVSNMSPEDSSIYLCSGGRDSQETQYFGPGTRLLVL.